This is a list of T cell receptor beta chains from one sample in a study of cytomegalovirus exposure and HLA in healthy donors. Only in-frame clones appear in the TCRdb table, and some are missing; sequencing was by immunoSEQ multiplex PCR. There are some 150,000 clones in the sample; 70% to 80% occur only once, and 5% to 6.5% lies in the top ten. The sample consisted of PBMCs. The receptor set was obtained from a man between 50 and 59 years old in good health and CMV-seropositive. Each CDR3 is given with its conserved first and last residue.

CDR3 length	V gene	J gene	CDR3 protein
15	TRBV5-5	TRBJ2-3	CASSFLAGGVDTQYF
14	TRBV7-9	TRBJ2-7	CASSSGQGFDEQYF
14	TRBV5-1	TRBJ2-5	CASSSPGQQEAQYF
17	TRBV9	TRBJ2-2	CASSVVGRGGYTGELFF
19	TRBV6-4	TRBJ2-1	CASSDLLASGKTVYNEQFF
14	TRBV7-9	TRBJ2-7	CASSGSGRVYEQYF
14	TRBV28	TRBJ2-7	CASSFRLAAYEQYF
14	TRBV6-6	TRBJ2-1	CASSKLGGGDEQFF
12	TRBV29-1	TRBJ2-5	CSVQGAGETQYF
17	TRBV10-3	TRBJ2-3	CAIRDRAAGGLTDTQYF
12	TRBV29-1	TRBJ1-4	CSVGPVNEKLFF
16	TRBV18	TRBJ2-7	CASSPGLAGVTYEQYF
14	TRBV19	TRBJ2-1	CASKPGLIYNEQFF
15	TRBV5-1	TRBJ2-1	CASRLAEVRYNEQFF
15	TRBV7-9	TRBJ1-2	CASSTRTGGGDGYTF
16	TRBV2	TRBJ2-1	CASSERLAGGPNEQFF
13	TRBV21-1	TRBJ2-7	CASSSHRAGEQYF
15	TRBV19	TRBJ1-2	CASSIGLGSSGGYTF
14	TRBV5-1	TRBJ1-1	CASSDGGMNTEAFF
11	TRBV18	TRBJ1-4	CASSPAEKLFF
13	TRBV6-1	TRBJ1-1	CASRDRADTEAFF
15	TRBV28	TRBJ2-7	CASSLLTGGPYEQYF
15	TRBV28	TRBJ1-2	CASSARTSLGYGYTF
14	TRBV5-1	TRBJ1-1	CASSLWVGATEAFF
16	TRBV11-2	TRBJ2-7	CASSASTFWTPYEQYF
13	TRBV6-6	TRBJ1-5	CASRLQGGQPQHF
13	TRBV7-6	TRBJ2-7	CASSSGSVYEQYF
19	TRBV7-2	TRBJ2-3	CASSLVALLSGRGPDTQYF
16	TRBV10-3	TRBJ2-2	CAIRPTGGNISGELFF
14	TRBV5-1	TRBJ2-7	CASSLQGESYEQYF
14	TRBV28	TRBJ2-3	CASRTSGRSDTQYF
14	TRBV5-1	TRBJ1-5	CASSLGTANQPQHF
15	TRBV5-4	TRBJ2-1	CASSLASTSGDEQFF
16	TRBV5-1	TRBJ2-3	CASSLGMAGVTDTQYF
17	TRBV4-1	TRBJ2-7	CASSQGQGRGSQNEQYF
15	TRBV9	TRBJ2-1	CASSGRDRYSSEQFF
14	TRBV7-9	TRBJ1-2	CASSVDRRDYGYTF
16	TRBV6-4	TRBJ1-1	CASSDDGEGVNTEAFF
15	TRBV28	TRBJ2-1	CASSSLFRTTNEQFF
15	TRBV28	TRBJ1-2	CASSLWGAINYGYTF
15	TRBV6-5	TRBJ2-1	CASKPLAGLHNEQFF
17	TRBV27	TRBJ1-4	CASSSTFLSATNEKLFF
14	TRBV28	TRBJ2-7	CASSYGAGGYEQYF
16	TRBV2	TRBJ2-3	CASRRYHGGSTDTQYF
14	TRBV6-4	TRBJ2-7	CASSLAGVNYEQYF